This T cell receptor beta chain stems from a study of shared clonotypes between healthy human individuals. Only in-frame clones appear in the TCRdb table, and some are missing; sequencing was by immunoSEQ multiplex PCR. The sample lists roughly 2,500,000 clones; 90% to 95% were seen once. The study's findings and limits: Sampling involved blood alone; tissue repertoires likely differ.

In regard to this clone: Antigen specificity is unknown.

The clonotype comes from a young man in good health. Some clones in this sample may be carry-over from other donors' samples. The sample consisted of naive CD4+ T cells from PBMCs. Subset specified: CD45RA+ positively selected.

CDR3 region: CASSGKTGGGGEKLFF. The CDR3 bases are TGCGCCAGCAGCGGGAAAACAGGAGGCGGTGGGGAAAAACTGTTTTTT. V is TRBV5-1 and J is TRBJ1-4, with D perhaps matching TRBD1 (5 bases). V lost 4 bases to trimming and J lost 8 bases, with 21 bases between them. There are 16 residues in the CDR3. Germline lookup yields CDR1 SGHRS and CDR2 YFSETQ.